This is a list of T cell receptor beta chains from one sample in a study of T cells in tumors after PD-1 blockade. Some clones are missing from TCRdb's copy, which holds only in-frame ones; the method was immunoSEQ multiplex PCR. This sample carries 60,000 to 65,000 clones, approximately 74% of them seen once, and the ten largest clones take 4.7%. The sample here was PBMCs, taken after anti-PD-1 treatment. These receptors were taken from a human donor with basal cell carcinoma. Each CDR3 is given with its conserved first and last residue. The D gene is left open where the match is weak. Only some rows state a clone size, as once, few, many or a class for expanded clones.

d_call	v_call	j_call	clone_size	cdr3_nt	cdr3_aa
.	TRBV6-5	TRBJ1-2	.	TGTTCCAGCAGTTTAGGCGGCATACCATATGGCTACACCTTC	CSSSLGGIPYGYTF
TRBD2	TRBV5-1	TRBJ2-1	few	TGCGCCAGCAGCCCCGGGGGGGGGACCTACAATGAGCAGTTCTTC	CASSPGGGTYNEQFF
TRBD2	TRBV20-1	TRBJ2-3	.	TGCAGTGCTAGTCGGCTAGCGGGGTCCACAGATACGCAGTATTTT	CSASRLAGSTDTQYF
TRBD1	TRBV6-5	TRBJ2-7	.	TGTGCCAGCAGGGGGGACAGGGGGTCCTACGAGCAGTACTTC	CASRGDRGSYEQYF
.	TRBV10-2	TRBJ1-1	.	TGCGCCAGCAGCGGAGTAGGGTCCGCGAACACTGAAGCTTTCTTT	CASSGVGSANTEAFF
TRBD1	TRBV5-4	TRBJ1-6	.	TGTGCCAGCAGCCCAGGGGGGTCCTATAATTCACCCCTCCACTTT	CASSPGGSYNSPLHF
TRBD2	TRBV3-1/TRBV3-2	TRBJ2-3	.	TGTGCCAGCAGCCCAAGACTAGCGGGGGCAAAGGATACGCAGTATTTT	CASSPRLAGAKDTQYF
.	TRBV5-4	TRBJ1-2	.	TGTGCCAGCAGCTTGGCCCATGGCTCGTTGAATGGCTACACCTTC	CASSLAHGSLNGYTF
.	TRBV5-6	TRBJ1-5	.	TGTGCCAGCAGCCCCGGGGCTTATAGCAATCAGCCCCAGCATTTT	CASSPGAYSNQPQHF
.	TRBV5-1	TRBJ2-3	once	TGCGCCAGCAGCCAGCAGGGGGCCGGGGGGACAGATACGCAGTATTTT	CASSQQGAGGTDTQYF
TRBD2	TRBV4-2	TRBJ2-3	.	TGTGCCAGCAGCCAAGATCGGGGCGGGGGGGCCGATACGCAGTATTTT	CASSQDRGGGADTQYF
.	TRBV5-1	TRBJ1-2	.	TGCGCCAGCAGCTTCGACATCAACTATGGCTACACCTTC	CASSFDINYGYTF
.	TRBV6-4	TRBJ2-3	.	TGTGCCAGCAGTAGGGATCAGGGAGATACGCAGTATTTT	CASSRDQGDTQYF
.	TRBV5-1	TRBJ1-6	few	TGCGCCAGCAGCTTGGAAGGCGGTTCACCCCTCCACTTT	CASSLEGGSPLHF
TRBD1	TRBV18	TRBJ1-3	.	TGTGCCAGCTCATCGGACAGGGCATCTGGAAACACCATATATTTT	CASSSDRASGNTIYF
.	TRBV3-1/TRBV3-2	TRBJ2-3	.	TGTGCCAGCAGCCAAGTGGGGGGGCTCACAGATACGCAGTATTTT	CASSQVGGLTDTQYF
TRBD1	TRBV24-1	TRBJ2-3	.	TGTGCCACCAGTGAGCCCGGGACAGGGACAGATACGCAGTATTTT	CATSEPGTGTDTQYF
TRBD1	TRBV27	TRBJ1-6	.	TGTGCCAGCAGTTTCCGGGACAGGGGAGCTGGGTGGGATAATTCACCCCTCCACTTT	CASSFRDRGAGWDNSPLHF
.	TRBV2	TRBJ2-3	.	TGTGCCAGCAGGAGTACAGGGACTGGATTTACCGCAATAGATACGCAGTATTTT	CASRSTGTGFTAIDTQYF
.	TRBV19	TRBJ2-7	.	TGTGCCAGTAGTATAGACGGCTCGGGGCTCTACGAGCAGTACTTC	CASSIDGSGLYEQYF
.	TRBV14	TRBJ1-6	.	TGTGCCAGCAGCCAGGACACAACCTATTCACCCCTCCACTTT	CASSQDTTYSPLHF
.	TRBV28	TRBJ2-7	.	TGTGCCAGCAGTCCTTACCGGGGCTACGAGCAGTACTTC	CASSPYRGYEQYF
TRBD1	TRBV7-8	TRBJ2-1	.	TGTGCCAGCAGCCGGGACAGATGGATCGATGAGCAGTTCTTC	CASSRDRWIDEQFF
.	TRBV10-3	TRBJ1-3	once	TGTGCCATCAGTGAGTCGGGGGGGACTGGAAACACCATATATTTT	CAISESGGTGNTIYF
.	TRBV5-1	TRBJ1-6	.	TGCGCCAGCAGCGGCGGGGGAGGCTCCTATAATTCACCCCTCCACTTT	CASSGGGGSYNSPLHF
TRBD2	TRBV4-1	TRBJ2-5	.	TGCGCCAGCAGCCAAGGGGTCCGGGGGGACCCAACACAAGAGACCCAGTACTTC	CASSQGVRGDPTQETQYF
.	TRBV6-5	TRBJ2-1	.	TGTGCCAGCAGTTACGGAGGGTACAATGAGCAGTTCTTC	CASSYGGYNEQFF
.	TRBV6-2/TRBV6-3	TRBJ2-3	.	TGTGCCAGCAGTTACACCCCACTAGATGCGCAGTATTTT	CASSYTPLDAQYF
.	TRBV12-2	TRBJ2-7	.	TGTGCAAGTCGCCCACTAAAGCTGTTGTACGAGCAGTACTTC	CASRPLKLLYEQYF
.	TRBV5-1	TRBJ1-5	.	TGCGCCAGCAGCTTAGATGGGTCCAATCAGCCCCAGCATTTT	CASSLDGSNQPQHF
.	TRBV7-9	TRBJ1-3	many	TGTGCCAGCAGCTTAGATGAAAACACCATATATTTT	CASSLDENTIYF
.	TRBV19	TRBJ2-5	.	TGTGCCAGTACCGACACACCAGGCTCCCAAGAGACCCAGTACTTC	CASTDTPGSQETQYF
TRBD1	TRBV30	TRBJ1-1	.	TGTGCCTGGAGGGGGTACCGGGACAGCACCTTTTGGAACACTGAAGCTTTCTTT	CAWRGYRDSTFWNTEAFF
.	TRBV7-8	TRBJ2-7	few	TGTGCCAGCAGCTTGGAAAGCTACGAGCAGTACTTC	CASSLESYEQYF
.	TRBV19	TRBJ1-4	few	TGTGCCAGTAGCCCAGGAAGGACAGCGAATGAAAAACTGTTTTTT	CASSPGRTANEKLFF
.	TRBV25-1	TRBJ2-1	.	TGTGCCAGCACCCAAGGGTACAATGAGCAGTTCTTC	CASTQGYNEQFF
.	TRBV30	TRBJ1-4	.	TGTGCCTGGAACGATCCGGGCACCGGAGGAGAAAAACTGTTTTTT	CAWNDPGTGGEKLFF
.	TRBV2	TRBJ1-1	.	TGTGCCAGCACATCAACTTGGAACACTGAAGCTTTCTTT	CASTSTWNTEAFF
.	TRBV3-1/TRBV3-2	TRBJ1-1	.	TGTGCCAGCAGCCAGGGCACTGAAGCTTTCTTT	CASSQGTEAFF
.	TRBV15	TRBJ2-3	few	TGTGCCTCGAAAGCGGGCCATAGCACAGATACGCAGTATTTT	CASKAGHSTDTQYF
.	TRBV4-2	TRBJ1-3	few	TGTGCCAGCAGCCAAGCAAAGGCTGGAAACACCATATATTTT	CASSQAKAGNTIYF
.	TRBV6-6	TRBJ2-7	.	TGTGCCAGCAGTTACTTTCGGGGACCCTACGAGCAGTACTTC	CASSYFRGPYEQYF
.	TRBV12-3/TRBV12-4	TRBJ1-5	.	TGTGCCAGCAGTTCCCTCGGTCAGCCCCAGCATTTT	CASSSLGQPQHF
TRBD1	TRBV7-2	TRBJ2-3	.	TGTGCCAGCAGCTTACAGGGGGCCCTCCGCACAGATACGCAGTATTTT	CASSLQGALRTDTQYF
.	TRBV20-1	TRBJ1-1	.	TGCAGTGCGACGGTCATTGAAGCTTTCTTT	CSATVIEAFF